Listed below are T cell receptor beta chains from one sample, sequenced in a study of cytomegalovirus exposure and HLA in healthy donors. Data came from immunoSEQ multiplex PCR; TCRdb stores just in-frame clones and leaves some out. Here the sample spans about 170,000 clones, approximately 75% being singletons. The sample taken for sequencing was PBMCs. The receptors originated from a woman under 30 in good health and CMV-seronegative. CDR3s include the opening cysteine and the closing phenylalanine or tryptophan. D genes are given only for firm matches. Size tells how often a clone was seen (once, few, many) or the class of an expanded clone, and some rows leave it out.

J: TRBJ1-5
size: .
V: TRBV6-6
D: TRBD1
length: 14
CDR3: CASSGQGGNQPQHF
DNA: TGTGCCAGCTCTGGACAGGGTGGCAATCAGCCCCAGCATTTT

J: TRBJ2-3
size: .
V: TRBV9
D: TRBD2
length: 16
CDR3: CASSETSGNHADTQYF
DNA: TGTGCCAGCAGCGAGACTAGCGGGAATCATGCAGATACGCAGTATTTT

J: TRBJ1-5
size: .
V: TRBV28
D: TRBD1
length: 17
CDR3: CASSSRDREGLYQPQHF
DNA: TGTGCCAGCAGCAGCCGGGACAGGGAAGGGTTGTATCAGCCCCAGCATTTT

J: TRBJ1-6
size: .
V: TRBV5-1
D: TRBD1
length: 14
CDR3: CASSSGQGFEPLHF
DNA: TGCGCCAGCAGTTCGGGACAGGGGTTTGAACCCCTCCACTTT

J: TRBJ1-1
size: .
V: TRBV6-6
D: TRBD1
length: 16
CDR3: CASSFNGQGPNTEAFF
DNA: TGTGCCAGCAGTTTCAACGGACAGGGACCGAACACTGAAGCTTTCTTT

J: TRBJ2-7
size: .
V: TRBV5-1
D: .
length: 15
CDR3: CASSPRGPGAYEQYF
DNA: TGCGCCAGCAGCCCAAGGGGCCCTGGGGCCTACGAGCAGTACTTC

J: TRBJ1-1
size: .
V: TRBV18
D: .
length: 13
CDR3: CASSAGVEFEAFF
DNA: TGTGCCAGCTCAGCGGGGGTAGAATTTGAAGCTTTCTTT

J: TRBJ2-5
size: .
V: TRBV5-1
D: TRBD1
length: 16
CDR3: CASSWGQGLRQETQYF
DNA: TGCGCCAGCAGCTGGGGACAGGGGTTAAGACAAGAGACCCAGTACTTC

J: TRBJ2-7
size: few
V: TRBV6-1
D: .
length: 15
CDR3: CASSDFGTGAYEQYF
DNA: TGTGCCAGCAGTGATTTTGGAACAGGAGCCTACGAGCAGTACTTC

J: TRBJ1-4
size: .
V: TRBV15
D: .
length: 15
CDR3: CATSEGDCGYEKLFF
DNA: TGTGCCACCAGCGAGGGGGATTGTGGATATGAAAAACTGTTTTTT

J: TRBJ1-2
size: .
V: TRBV9
D: TRBD1
length: 14
CDR3: CASSYNRGTEGYTF
DNA: TGTGCCAGCAGCTATAACAGGGGGACGGAAGGCTACACCTTC

J: TRBJ2-3
size: few
V: TRBV7-9
D: .
length: 15
CDR3: CASSLGGQFTDTQYF
DNA: TGTGCCAGCAGCTTGGGTGGACAATTCACAGATACGCAGTATTTT

J: TRBJ1-4
size: .
V: TRBV2
D: .
length: 15
CDR3: CASSAQGTTNEKLFF
DNA: TGTGCCAGCAGTGCACAGGGCACAACTAATGAAAAACTGTTTTTT

J: TRBJ2-7
size: .
V: TRBV28
D: .
length: 13
CDR3: CASVRDAPYEQYF
DNA: TGTGCCAGCGTCCGGGATGCCCCCTACGAGCAGTACTTC

J: TRBJ1-2
size: .
V: TRBV5-1
D: .
length: 13
CDR3: CASSPLGPDGYTF
DNA: TGCGCCAGCAGCCCTCTAGGTCCCGACGGCTACACCTTC

J: TRBJ1-2
size: few
V: TRBV29-1
D: .
length: 12
CDR3: CSVVWGRVGYTF
DNA: TGCAGCGTTGTATGGGGGCGCGTTGGCTACACCTTC

J: TRBJ1-1
size: .
V: TRBV27
D: TRBD1
length: 17
CDR3: CASSYRTGAITGTEAFF
DNA: TGTGCCAGCAGTTACCGGACAGGGGCCATAACGGGCACTGAAGCTTTCTTT

J: TRBJ1-2
size: few
V: TRBV30
D: .
length: 13
CDR3: CAWTLGVLGGYTF
DNA: TGTGCCTGGACTTTAGGGGTTTTAGGTGGCTACACCTTC

J: TRBJ2-2
size: .
V: TRBV11-1
D: TRBD1
length: 16
CDR3: CASSAQQGSNTGELFF
DNA: TGTGCCAGCAGCGCCCAACAGGGGTCGAACACCGGGGAGCTGTTTTTT

J: TRBJ1-4
size: once
V: TRBV12-2
D: .
length: 15
CDR3: CASRLGAGFNEKLFF
DNA: TGTGCAAGTCGCTTAGGGGCAGGGTTTAATGAAAAACTGTTTTTT

J: TRBJ1-5
size: .
V: TRBV4-2
D: .
length: 15
CDR3: CASSHDTGGNQPQHF
DNA: TGTGCCAGCAGCCACGACACGGGAGGCAATCAGCCCCAGCATTTT

J: TRBJ2-1
size: .
V: TRBV6-1
D: TRBD2
length: 16
CDR3: CASSDPSSGKDNEQFF
DNA: TGTGCCAGCAGTGACCCATCTAGCGGGAAGGACAATGAGCAGTTCTTC

J: TRBJ2-7
size: .
V: TRBV7-9
D: .
length: 14
CDR3: CASSLAQVTYEQYF
DNA: TGTGCCAGCAGCTTAGCTCAGGTCACCTACGAGCAGTACTTC

J: TRBJ2-5
size: .
V: TRBV18
D: .
length: 13
CDR3: CASSPIKLETQYF
DNA: TGTGCCAGCTCACCAATTAAATTGGAGACCCAGTACTTC

J: TRBJ2-5
size: .
V: TRBV25-1
D: .
length: 12
CDR3: CASRQGQETQYF
DNA: TGTGCCAGCAGGCAGGGCCAAGAGACCCAGTACTTC

J: TRBJ1-6
size: .
V: TRBV6-5
D: .
length: 16
CDR3: CASSYGRHFDNSPLHF
DNA: TGTGCCAGCAGTTACGGGCGACACTTCGATAATTCACCCCTCCACTTT

J: TRBJ2-4
size: .
V: TRBV5-1
D: .
length: 15
CDR3: CASSLGGRNGNIQYF
DNA: TGCGCCAGCAGCTTGGGGGGGCGAAATGGAAACATTCAGTACTTC

J: TRBJ2-5
size: .
V: TRBV14
D: .
length: 12
CDR3: CASSQAGKTQYF
DNA: TGTGCCAGCAGCCAAGCCGGGAAGACCCAGTACTTC

J: TRBJ2-7
size: .
V: TRBV30
D: .
length: 13
CDR3: CAWSTGRIYEQYF
DNA: TGTGCCTGGTCGACAGGGAGGATCTACGAGCAGTACTTC

J: TRBJ2-7
size: .
V: TRBV5-4
D: TRBD1
length: 13
CDR3: CASRGTGSYEQYF
DNA: TGTGCCAGCAGGGGGACAGGGAGCTACGAGCAGTACTTC

J: TRBJ2-5
size: .
V: TRBV4-1
D: .
length: 15
CDR3: CASSQEVLGTPEQYF
DNA: TGCGCCAGCAGCCAAGAAGTCTTGGGGACACCGGAGCAGTACTTC

J: TRBJ1-5
size: .
V: TRBV2
D: .
length: 15
CDR3: CASSEALGRAAAQHF
DNA: TGTGCCAGCAGTGAAGCGCTTGGCCGAGCCGCGGCCCAGCATTTT

J: TRBJ2-2
size: .
V: TRBV28
D: .
length: 14
CDR3: CASTLLGRRGELFF
DNA: TGTGCCAGCACCCTCCTAGGTCGACGTGGGGAGCTGTTTTTT

J: TRBJ1-1
size: .
V: TRBV5-8
D: .
length: 16
CDR3: CASSRGQPLMNTEAFF
DNA: TGTGCCAGCAGCCGTGGACAGCCGCTCATGAACACTGAAGCTTTCTTT

J: TRBJ2-1
size: .
V: TRBV28
D: TRBD2
length: 16
CDR3: CASSLGAGGGYNEQFF
DNA: TGTGCCAGCAGTTTGGGAGCGGGAGGGGGATACAATGAGCAGTTCTTC

J: TRBJ2-5
size: .
V: TRBV7-9
D: TRBD1
length: 19
CDR3: CASSLVWFRPGQGLGAKYF
DNA: TGTGCCAGCAGCTTAGTCTGGTTTCGTCCGGGACAGGGACTTGGGGCAAAGTACTTC

J: TRBJ1-2
size: .
V: TRBV7-9
D: TRBD1
length: 14
CDR3: CASVRGQRTYGYTF
DNA: TGTGCCAGCGTAAGGGGACAGAGAACATATGGCTACACCTTC

J: TRBJ1-2
size: .
V: TRBV6-5
D: TRBD1
length: 15
CDR3: CASSYFPGQGFGYTF
DNA: TGTGCCAGCAGTTACTTTCCGGGACAGGGGTTTGGCTACACCTTC

J: TRBJ2-6
size: once
V: TRBV19
D: TRBD1
length: 16
CDR3: CASSRDRVSGANVLTF
DNA: TGTGCCAGTAGCCGGGACAGAGTGTCTGGGGCCAACGTCCTGACTTTC

J: TRBJ2-3
size: .
V: TRBV30
D: TRBD1
length: 12
CDR3: CAWRETGGTQYF
DNA: TGTGCCTGGAGAGAGACAGGGGGTACGCAGTATTTT

J: TRBJ2-1
size: few
V: TRBV29-1
D: .
length: 14
CDR3: CSVEYSGSYNEQFF
DNA: TGCAGCGTTGAATATAGCGGCTCCTACAATGAGCAGTTCTTC

J: TRBJ2-7
size: few
V: TRBV19
D: TRBD1
length: 15
CDR3: CASSWGVPGQGKQYF
DNA: TGTGCCAGTAGTTGGGGCGTACCGGGACAGGGGAAACAGTACTTC

J: TRBJ2-2
size: .
V: TRBV2
D: .
length: 14
CDR3: CASSERGYTGELFF
DNA: TGTGCCAGCAGTGAACGCGGGTACACCGGGGAGCTGTTTTTT